This entry lists 28 T cell receptor beta chains sequenced from one sample in a study of T cell repertoires in cytomegalovirus infection. In TCRdb, the reads were re-called with MiXCR into one record per CDR3 protein. This sample has about 400,000 distinct CDR3 sequences, with 15% to 20% found just once. Sequencing was done on a sample of PBMCs. The receptors stem from a human donor in good health (CMV status not recorded). Some clones in this sample may be carry-over from other donors' samples.

This clonotype was seen many times. The chain is built from TRBV7-2 and TRBJ2-2; the D call may be TRBD1 or TRBD2 (5 bases each). Trimming pared 5 bases from V and 6 bases from J, leaving 13 bases between. The CDR3 extends over 14 amino acids. The V gene's germline CDR1 is SGHTA and CDR2 FQGNSA. CDR3: CASSLTRGAGELFF. The CDR3 region has the DNA TGTGCCAGCAGCCTAACTCGGGGCGCCGGGGAGCTGTTTTTT.

This clonotype has a count of ten or more. The gene calls are TRBV11-2 and TRBJ2-2, with TRBD1 matching over 12 bases. This CDR3 contains 15 residues. Trimming took 7 bases from V and 7 from J; bases not matched to a gene: 7. From germline, CDR1 is SGHAT and CDR2 FQNNGV. The CDR3 reads CASTRDRGRGGELFF. The CDR3 DNA follows: TGTGCCAGCACCCGGGACAGGGGGCGAGGCGGGGAGCTGTTTTTT.

The rearrangement links TRBV3-1 to TRBJ2-7, with TRBD2 matching 9 bases. V lost 0 bases to trimming and J lost 2 bases; unmatched junction nucleotides: 5. This CDR3 spans 16 amino acids. Germline lookup yields CDR1 LGHDT and CDR2 YNNKEL (reference sequence). The CDR3: CASSQDLVAGAYEQYF. The CDR3 DNA reads as TGTGCCAGCAGCCAAGATTTGGTAGCGGGGGCCTACGAGCAGTACTTC.

The sample holds a few counts of this clonotype. The chain is built from TRBV9 and TRBJ2-1; the match to TRBD1 covers 7 bases. The length of the CDR3 is 15 residues. The ends lost 0 bases at V and 3 bases at J; junction bases unmatched: 3. From germline, CDR1 is SGDLS and CDR2 YYNGEE. CDR3 coding DNA: TGTGCCAGCAGCGTAGATGGGACAGACTACAATGAGCAGTTCTTC. It is translated as CASSVDGTDYNEQFF.

V is TRBV7-2 and J is TRBJ2-5, with D unresolved. This CDR3 contains 14 residues. Germline-derived CDR1 and CDR2 are SGHTA and FQGNSA. V was cut by 5 bases and J by 2 bases, with 12 bases left in between. This chain's CDR3 is CASSPTLTQETQYF. The CDR3 nucleotides read TGTGCCAGCAGCCCAACTCTAACTCAAGAGACCCAGTACTTC. The whole variable domain, remainder taken from reference TRBV7-2 and TRBJ2-5, is GAGVSQSPSNKVTEKGKDVELRCDPISGHTALYWYRQSLGQGLEFLIYFQGNSAPDKSGLPSDRFSAERTGGSVSTLTIQRTQQEDSAVYLCASSPTLTQETQYFGPGTRLLVL.

This chain joins TRBV7-2 and TRBJ2-5; D remains ambiguous. Trimming pared 5 bases from V and 5 bases from J, leaving 15 bases between. The CDR3 is made up of 14 amino acids. Germline V gives CDR1 SGHTA, CDR2 FQGNSA. The CDR3 region has the DNA TGTGCCAGCAGCCTCGGGCAGGACCGGGAGACCCAGTACTTC. Protein sequence: CASSLGQDRETQYF.

This chain joins TRBV2 and TRBJ2-5; D gene ambiguous. Germline V lookup: CDR1 SNHLY, CDR2 FYNNEI. This CDR3 comprises 14 residues. Trimming removed 4 bases at V and 0 bases at J, with 9 bases between. For the CDR3, the DNA is TGTGCCAGCAGTGGAGGCGGAAACCAAGAGACCCAGTACTTC. This sequence encodes CASSGGGNQETQYF. The whole variable domain, remainder taken from reference TRBV2 and TRBJ2-5, is EPEVTQTPSHQVTQMGQEVILRCVPISNHLYFYWYRQILGQKVEFLVSFYNNEISEKSEIFDDQFSVERPDGSNFTLKIRSTKLEDSAMYFCASSGGGNQETQYFGPGTRLLVL.

This clonotype has more than one count but fewer than ten. This chain joins TRBV4-1 and TRBJ2-5; possibly TRBD1 for D (6 bases). V lost 4 bases and J 5 bases, leaving 20 bases between the germline ends. The length of the CDR3 is 16 residues. Germline CDR1 is MGHRA and CDR2 is YSYEKL. CDR3 amino acids: CASSRANRERTETQYF. In DNA form, the CDR3 reads TGCGCCAGCAGCCGAGCCAACAGGGAGCGCACGGAGACCCAGTACTTC.

The rearrangement joins TRBV6-2 or TRBV6-3 to TRBJ2-5; D is perhaps TRBD2 (6 bases). V lost 3 bases to trimming and J lost 2 bases, with 10 bases between them. CDR1 and CDR2 from the germline V gene are MNHEY and SVGEGT. The CDR3 runs to 14 residues. The CDR3 DNA sequence: TGTGCCAGCAGTTATTCCGCGGGACAAGAGACCCAGTACTTC. Its protein product is CASSYSAGQETQYF.

This clonotype occurred many times. CDR3 amino acids: CATSSSVSYNEQFF. The CDR3 coding sequence is TGTGCCACCAGCAGCTCGGTCTCCTACAATGAGCAGTTCTTC. V is TRBV12-3 or TRBV12-4 and J is TRBJ2-1; D remains ambiguous. V was trimmed by 10 bases and J by 0 bases, leaving 13 bases between them. The CDR3 is made up of 14 amino acids.

This rearrangement joins TRBV12-3 or TRBV12-4 to TRBJ2-5; D is possibly TRBD1 (6 bases). The CDR3 has 14 amino acids. V dropped 4 bases and J dropped 2 bases, with 11 bases sitting between them. The DNA of the CDR3 is TGTGCCAGCAGTTGGTCACAGGGTCAAGAGACCCAGTACTTC. Translation gives CASSWSQGQETQYF.

With regard to this clonotype: It may be a read error: a sequence one base away is much more abundant. The rearrangement joins TRBV7-8 to TRBJ2-7; 12 bases align to TRBD2. The CDR3 covers 18 residues. The germline V gene encodes CDR1 SGHVS and CDR2 FQNEAQ. The CDR3 spells CASSLVTSGGHSSYELYF. The CDR3 DNA follows: TGTGCCAGCAGCTTAGTGACTAGCGGGGGCCATAGCTCCTACGAGCTGTACTTC.

This clonotype has only a few counts. The chain couples TRBV12-3 or TRBV12-4 to TRBJ1-1; D is uncertain. Deletions cut 5 bases from V and 0 bases from J, with 13 bases between. The CDR3 is 15 residues long. CDR3 in DNA: TGTGCCAGCAGTCCTACAGATTTCATGAACACTGAAGCTTTCTTT. This codes for CASSPTDFMNTEAFF.

This clonotype was recorded at least ten times. The rearrangement joins TRBV19 to TRBJ1-2; tentatively, D is TRBD1 (5 bases). Trimming stripped 7 bases from V and 1 base from J, with 16 bases between. The CDR3 is made up of 15 amino acids. CDR1 LNHDA and CDR2 SQIVND come from the germline V gene (reference sequence). CDR3: CASTDEGRINYGYTF. Here the CDR3 DNA reads TGTGCCAGTACTGACGAGGGACGTATTAACTATGGCTACACCTTC.

A few counts support this clonotype. The CDR3 nucleotides read TGTGCCAGCAACCCGACTAGTGAGGGGGAGACCCAGTACTTC. Encoded protein: CASNPTSEGETQYF. J is TRBJ2-5 and V is TRBV28; D is perhaps TRBD2 (6 bases). This CDR3 spans 14 amino acids. Per germline, CDR1 MDHEN and CDR2 SYDVKM. V lost 7 bases and J lost 5, with 17 bases in between.

This clonotype was picked up many times. V gene TRBV7-2 combines with J gene TRBJ2-3, with D uncertain. CDR3 length: 13 residues. Germline loops: CDR1 SGHTA, CDR2 FQGNSA. V lost 4 bases and J lost 7, with 12 bases in between. CDR3 residues: CASSSTETHTQYF. In DNA, the CDR3 is TGTGCCAGCAGCTCAACTGAGACACATACGCAGTATTTT.

The CDR3 sequence: CASSGGTVVGNTIYF. Written as DNA, the CDR3 is TGTGCCAGCAGTGGGGGGACAGTTGTCGGAAACACCATATATTTT. The V call is TRBV2, the J call TRBJ1-3; 7 bases line up with TRBD1. V lost 4 bases to trimming and J lost 4 bases; unmatched junction nucleotides: 7. Germline V gives CDR1 SNHLY, CDR2 FYNNEI. The length of the CDR3 is 15 residues.

The J gene is TRBJ1-3, the V gene TRBV7-9; D is undetermined. Deletions cut 0 bases from V and 3 bases from J, with 9 bases between. The CDR3 runs to 15 residues. CDR1 is SEHNR, CDR2 FQNEAQ, per germline (reference sequence). The CDR3 region is CASSLAVAIGNTIYF. In nucleotides, the CDR3 is TGTGCCAGCAGCTTAGCAGTGGCAATTGGAAACACCATATATTTT.

This clonotype has more than one count but fewer than ten. The chain carries TRBV5-6 and TRBJ1-6, with D possibly matching TRBD1 (5 bases). The CDR3 extends over 13 amino acids. Trimming left V 4 bases short and J 10 bases short, with 12 bases between. Germline assignment: CDR1 SGHDT and CDR2 YYEEEE. CDR3 sequence (DNA): TGTGCCAGCAGCCCAGGGTTGGGATCACCCCTCCACTTT. Residues: CASSPGLGSPLHF.

In its sample, this clonotype was seen a few times. The chain carries TRBV11-1 and TRBJ2-2, with TRBD1 matching 7 bases. V was clipped by 8 bases and J by 3 bases; unmatched bases: 6. The CDR3 extends over 14 amino acids. CDR1 and CDR2 from the germline V gene are SGHAT and FQDESV (reference sequence). This chain's CDR3 is CASQGDYDTGELFF. CDR3 nucleotide sequence: TGTGCCAGCCAGGGGGATTACGACACCGGGGAGCTGTTTTTT.

The chain recombines TRBV20-1 with TRBJ1-5, with 8 bases matching TRBD1. CDR3 size: 15 residues. CDR1 is DFQATT, CDR2 SNEGSKA, per germline (reference sequence). V dropped 6 bases and J dropped 1; count of bases not matched to a gene: 8. The CDR3 loop is CSAHPTGESNQPQHF. The CDR3 region has the DNA TGCAGTGCCCACCCGACAGGGGAAAGCAATCAGCCCCAGCATTTT.

This clonotype was seen a few times. V gene TRBV6-1 combines with J gene TRBJ1-1; TRBD1 is a possible D gene (5 bases). Trimming shortened V by 5 bases and J by 3 bases, and 13 bases separated the two germline ends. CDR1 MNHNS and CDR2 SASEGT come from the germline V gene. CDR3 length: 14 amino acids. The CDR3 is CASSYRGRDTEAFF. CDR3 coding DNA: TGTGCCAGCAGTTATAGGGGTCGGGACACTGAAGCTTTCTTT.

Ten or more counts support this clonotype. J is TRBJ2-2 and V is TRBV7-2; D ambiguous. From germline, CDR1 is SGHTA and CDR2 FQGNSA. The CDR3 runs to 14 residues. V was shortened by 3 bases and J by 1 base, with 6 bases between the two germline ends. The CDR3 sequence is CASSFKQNTGELFF. The DNA of the CDR3 is TGTGCCAGCAGCTTCAAGCAGAACACCGGGGAGCTGTTTTTT.

This chain connects TRBV6-2 or TRBV6-3 to TRBJ2-7; TRBD2 aligns across 11 bases. The CDR3 contains 14 residues. Trimming removed 9 bases from V and 7 bases from J; junction bases left unmatched: 11. The V gene's germline CDR1 is MNHEY and CDR2 SVGEGT. Written as DNA, the CDR3 is TGTGCCAGTAAACCTACTAGCGGGAGTGTAGAGCAGTACTTC. This translates into CASKPTSGSVEQYF.

This clonotype was observed a handful of times. The chain employs TRBV2 and TRBJ2-1; the match to TRBD2 covers 13 bases. CDR1 is SNHLY and CDR2 is FYNNEI in the germline V gene. CDR3 size: 14 residues. The ends lost 4 bases at V and 8 bases at J; junction bases unmatched: 2. As DNA, the CDR3 is TGTGCCAGCAGTGGGACTAGCGGGAGTTATGAGCAGTTCTTC. Its protein product is CASSGTSGSYEQFF.

This clonotype showed up many times. The chain is built from TRBV7-2 and TRBJ1-1; D ambiguous. The germline V gene has CDR1 SGHTA and CDR2 FQGNSA. V was trimmed by 9 bases and J by 1 base, leaving 15 bases between them. The length of the CDR3 is 14 residues. CDR3 DNA sequence: TGTGCCAGTAAATTAGAGAGGCAGAACACTGAAGCTTTCTTT. Its protein is CASKLERQNTEAFF.

This chain connects TRBV20-1 to TRBJ1-6; D is uncertain. V was trimmed by 1 base and J by 5 bases, leaving 3 bases between them. This CDR3 is 12 amino acids long. Germline V gene sequence: CDR1 DFQATT, CDR2 SNEGSKA (reference sequence). CDR3 sequence (DNA): TGCAGTGCTAGAGTCGATAATTCACCCCTCCACTTT. Translation gives CSARVDNSPLHF.

This clonotype was seen a handful of times. This CDR3 is CASSSYAGGEQPQHF. As DNA, the CDR3 is TGTGCCAGCAGCTCGTACGCGGGGGGGGAGCAGCCCCAGCATTTT. The genes are TRBV7-9 and TRBJ1-5; D perhaps matches TRBD1 (5 bases). Germline loops: CDR1 SEHNR, CDR2 FQNEAQ (reference sequence). The CDR3 contains 15 residues. Trimming pared 4 bases from V and 7 bases from J, leaving 17 bases between.